This entry lists 14 T cell receptor beta chains sequenced from one sample in a study of beta chain features in type 1 diabetes. The study reverse transcribed the entire isolated RNA, so it sequenced expressed TCRB transcripts. Generated by immunoSEQ multiplex PCR, the TCRdb table keeps only in-frame clones and is missing some. The data show some 410,000 clones, approximately 15% seen once. The specimen was naive CD4+ T cells from blood. These TCRs come from a man aged 25 to 40 in good health.

The chain uses TRBV30 and TRBJ2-6; D may be TRBD1 (6 bases). Germline CDR1 is GTSNPN and CDR2 is SVGIG (reference sequence). V was cut by 3 bases and J by 4 bases, with 19 bases left in between. This CDR3 region has 17 residues. The CDR3 DNA sequence: TGTGCCTGGAGCTCGGGACAAGGGGTTGCAGGGGCCAACGTCCTGACTTTC. As protein: CAWSSGQGVAGANVLTF.

This clone showed up just a few times. The gene calls are TRBV30 and TRBJ2-7, with TRBD2 matching over 8 bases. With V trimmed by 0 bases and J by 5 bases, 15 bases remained unmatched. The germline V gene has CDR1 GTSNPN and CDR2 SVGIG (reference sequence). This CDR3 spans 17 amino acids. CDR3 in amino acids: CAWSVRSGSPRLHEQYV. For the CDR3, the DNA is TGTGCCTGGAGTGTACGGAGCGGGAGCCCTAGATTACACGAGCAGTACGTC.

The rearrangement uses TRBV5-1 and TRBJ2-5; 10 bases match TRBD1. The CDR3 contains 15 residues. Germline CDR1 is SGHRS and CDR2 is YFSETQ. V lost 4 bases to trimming and J lost 3 bases; unmatched junction nucleotides: 6. The CDR3 nucleotides are TGCGCCAGCAGCCCAGGGACAGGGGCGAAAGAGACCCAGTACTTC. As protein: CASSPGTGAKETQYF.

The chain links TRBV7-9 to TRBJ2-2; D remains unclear. Germline V CDR1 and CDR2: SEHNR, FQNEAQ (reference sequence). The CDR3 contains 11 residues. The V end lost 6 bases, the J end lost 7 bases, and 6 bases lay between the germline ends. CDR3 DNA: TGTGCCAGCAGTCCTTTCGGGGAGCTGTTTTTT. Protein product: CASSPFGELFF.

This clone has just a few counts. The rearrangement links TRBV25-1 to TRBJ2-5, with TRBD2 matching over 8 bases. This CDR3 is built from 16 residues. With V trimmed by 1 base and J by 4 bases, 8 bases remained unmatched. Per germline, CDR1 MGHDK and CDR2 SYGVNS. The CDR3 protein is CASSELTRTSPETQYF. As DNA, the CDR3 is TGTGCCAGCAGTGAATTAACACGGACTAGCCCAGAGACCCAGTACTTC.

The CDR3: CAWSIPYGYTF. In DNA, the CDR3 is TGTGCCTGGAGTATCCCATATGGCTACACCTTC. The rearrangement uses TRBV30 and TRBJ1-2; D not resolved. The CDR3 length is 11 residues. Germline loops: CDR1 GTSNPN, CDR2 SVGIG (reference sequence). The V end was cut by 2 bases, the J end by 5 bases, with 6 bases between.

V gene TRBV9 combines with J gene TRBJ2-5; weak D call: TRBD1 (6 bases). The CDR3 loop spans 16 amino acids. V gave up 2 bases and J gave up 5 bases, with 19 bases separating them. From germline, CDR1 is SGDLS and CDR2 YYNGEE. In DNA, the CDR3 is TGTGCCAGCAGCGTGAGAGGACAGCTCCGAGGGGAGACCCAGTACTTC. It encodes CASSVRGQLRGETQYF.

This clone occurred a few times. The chain employs TRBV9 and TRBJ2-1; the D gene is possibly TRBD1 (6 bases). The V and J ends lost 3 bases and 8 bases respectively, with 12 bases between them. CDR3 size: 13 residues. The V gene's germline CDR1 is SGDLS and CDR2 YYNGEE. Written as DNA, the CDR3 is TGTGCCAGCAGCGCGCTAGGGGGTTATGAGCAGTTCTTC. It yields the protein CASSALGGYEQFF.

This clone was observed a handful of times. The chain recombines TRBV4-2 with TRBJ2-6, with D possibly TRBD2 on 5 matching bases. This CDR3 region has 17 residues. V lost 1 base and J 5 bases, leaving 15 bases between the germline ends. CDR1 and CDR2 (germline): LGHNA, YNFKEQ. The chain's CDR3 is CASSQGGTPDWANVLTF. CDR3 nucleotides: TGTGCCAGCAGCCAAGGGGGTACACCGGACTGGGCCAACGTCCTGACTTTC.

CDR3 nucleotide sequence: TGTGCCAGCAGCCCCCTCAATGAGCAGTTCTTC. Its translation: CASSPLNEQFF. The chain has TRBV14 and TRBJ2-1; D remains unclear. The CDR3 spans 11 residues. Trimming left V 4 bases short and J 6 bases short, with 4 bases between. Germline CDR1 reads SGHDN; CDR2 reads FVKESK.

V and J are TRBV11-2 and TRBJ2-2; tentative D call: TRBD1 (6 bases). The CDR3 is 15 amino acids. Trimming took off 5 bases at V and 0 bases at J, with 10 bases between the two ends. Germline V gene data show CDR1 as SGHAT and CDR2 as FQNNGV. The CDR3 bases are TGTGCCAGCAGCCAAACAGGGTCGAACACCGGGGAGCTGTTTTTT. This codes for CASSQTGSNTGELFF.

The chain recombines TRBV9 with TRBJ2-1; no clear D. Trimming took off 0 bases at V and 7 bases at J, with 11 bases between the two ends. Germline assignment: CDR1 SGDLS and CDR2 YYNGEE. This CDR3 contains 14 residues. CDR3 nucleotides: TGTGCCAGCAGCGTAGCTCGTGAGAGTAATGAGCAGTTCTTC. Amino acids: CASSVARESNEQFF.

Concerning this clone: The identical CDR3 is also encoded by other nucleotide sequences in the sample. The genes are TRBV6-5 and TRBJ2-7; perhaps TRBD1 as D (5 bases). From germline, CDR1 is MNHEY and CDR2 SVGAGI. This CDR3 region has 13 residues. The V end lost 0 bases, the J end lost 3 bases, and 6 bases lay between the germline ends. The CDR3 nucleotides read TGTGCCAGCAGTTACTCAAGGGGCTACGAGCAGTACTTC. Translation gives CASSYSRGYEQYF.

This clone was detected only a few times. This chain links TRBV29-1 with TRBJ2-5; weak D call: TRBD1 (6 bases). The CDR3 loop spans 13 amino acids. V was trimmed by 2 bases and J by 2 bases, leaving 9 bases between them. CDR1 SQVTM and CDR2 ANQGSEA come from the germline V gene. The CDR3 DNA is TGCAGCGTTGAAAGGACAGAGCAAGAGACCCAGTACTTC. Residues: CSVERTEQETQYF.